These T cell receptor beta chains were read from a single sample in a study of prognosis after radiotherapy for stage I lung cancer. TCRdb recomputed calls from the multiplex PCR reads with MiXCR, one row per CDR3 protein. Of over 50,000 distinct CDR3 sequences in the sample, less than 45% were seen once. Sample: PBMCs, taken before or after stereotactic body radiation therapy (not recorded which). Source of these receptors: a donor aged 50 or older with non-small cell lung cancer. Each CDR3 is given with its conserved first and last residue. Each record gives: V gene, J gene, CDR3 protein.

TRBV5-1	TRBJ2-2	CASSLAPTDRTGELFF
TRBV5-1	TRBJ2-2	CASSDPQGASGELFF
TRBV5-1	TRBJ2-5	CANSPGLAGVWAQEAQYF
TRBV6-5	TRBJ1-3	CASSYARQRNTIYF
TRBV7-2	TRBJ1-2	CASSLYPAGGYTF
TRBV19	TRBJ2-1	CASRSSPGLAAQGSYNEQFF
TRBV18	TRBJ2-2	CASSPIRPGAGELFF
TRBV3-2	TRBJ2-7	CASSQVPSSGEQYF
TRBV6-1	TRBJ2-6	CASSLQGTGANVLTF
TRBV7-9	TRBJ2-3	CASITVSGGHYTDTQYF
TRBV5-4	TRBJ2-5	CALGSGVETQYF
TRBV15	TRBJ1-4	CATSRGQANEKLFF
TRBV7-9	TRBJ2-3	CASSPGRSLTDTQYF
TRBV5-1	TRBJ1-1	CASTSGTGGNTEAFF
TRBV12-3/TRBV12-4	TRBJ1-3	CASSIDGTPGPGNTIYF
TRBV9	TRBJ2-1	CASSVGAGALGNEQFF
TRBV4-3	TRBJ1-2	CASSPGQGAGDLYGYTF
TRBV9	TRBJ2-7	CASSVGQGGHEQYF
TRBV7-8	TRBJ2-7	CASSPGFTSYEQYF
TRBV5-1	TRBJ2-3	CASSGTGAPQDTQYF
TRBV18	TRBJ2-2	CASRDSLNTGELFF
TRBV5-1	TRBJ2-1	CASSLITGQGDNEQFF
TRBV19	TRBJ2-6	CASSKTSGTSGANVLTF
TRBV12-3/TRBV12-4	TRBJ2-3	CASSTRAGDTQYF
TRBV15	TRBJ1-2	CATSRDRDRGGYTF
TRBV5-1	TRBJ1-5	CASSPRDRGNQPQHF
TRBV9	TRBJ1-6	CASSVATNRNSPLHF
TRBV6-2/TRBV6-3	TRBJ1-2	CASSYGSGGANYGYTF
TRBV7-2	TRBJ2-1	CASSLGPSGVFGEQFF
TRBV18	TRBJ1-1	CASSPGQVNTEAFF
TRBV7-2	TRBJ2-2	CASSPGTIWRATAGELFF
TRBV20-1	TRBJ2-7	CSARMTGGLVEQYF
TRBV28	TRBJ1-1	CASSPGRAEGFF
TRBV7-2	TRBJ2-3	CASSTGTSGWWDTQYF
TRBV24-1	TRBJ2-1	CAPRQGRANEQFF
TRBV4-3	TRBJ2-1	CASSQGVASGRVQFF
TRBV7-2	TRBJ2-1	CASSSPNGTSGRASDEQFF
TRBV9	TRBJ2-3	CASSVGPTDTQYF
TRBV27	TRBJ1-5	CASSSRTGGGYSNQPQHF
TRBV27	TRBJ1-6	CASRGQAGIISPLHF
TRBV6-4	TRBJ2-1	CASSDPPSYNEQFF
TRBV12-3/TRBV12-4	TRBJ2-2	CASRTGGSTGELFF
TRBV6-5	TRBJ1-1	CASSYSQMNTEAFF
TRBV20-1	TRBJ2-7	CSAGGPADYEQYF
TRBV4-2	TRBJ1-5	CASSHGLGTEQPQHF
TRBV2	TRBJ2-2	CASSAQGVNTGELFF
TRBV7-8	TRBJ2-2	CASSLGLPRELFF
TRBV2	TRBJ2-7	CASSGTSGSLWQYF
TRBV7-2	TRBJ2-3	CASSWTSGSDTQYF
TRBV3-1	TRBJ1-2	CASSQDVSSYGYTF
TRBV12-3/TRBV12-4	TRBJ1-1	CASSFRRNTEAFF
TRBV20-1	TRBJ2-5	CRAGGTGVSIGTQYF
TRBV6-1	TRBJ2-5	CATQRSPEETQYF
TRBV6-2/TRBV6-3	TRBJ2-3	CASFQGASPPDTQYF
TRBV3-1	TRBJ1-5	CASSQDLGGPQHF